This TCR beta chain came from a study of blood T cell repertoires in COVID-19. About the research overall: The study drew acute and convalescent COVID-19 samples from the United States, Italy and Spain. PBMCs, B-cell-depleted T cells, or T cells provided the cDNA or gDNA that made up the material.

Sequencing used immunoSEQ multiplex PCR; TCRdb keeps in-frame clones, though not all of them. The sample includes about 320,000 clones, 85% to 95% of them seen just once. The sample comprised PBMCs or T cells enriched from blood (not recorded which). The receptor was isolated from a woman younger than 45 who had been exposed to COVID-19.

The CDR3 is CASSLRSHLTGTGELFF. As DNA, the CDR3 is TGCGCCAGCAGCTTGAGATCGCACCTTACTGGCACCGGGGAGCTGTTTTTT. V gene TRBV5-1 combines with J gene TRBJ2-2; D is unresolved. Trimming removed 1 base from V and 4 bases from J, with 17 bases in between. The CDR3 totals 17 residues. The V gene's germline CDR1 is SGHRS and CDR2 YFSETQ.